Following are 28 T cell receptor beta chains from one sample sequenced in a study of OX40 agonist ivuxolimab in advanced cancers. The repertoire was sequenced with immunoSEQ multiplex PCR; TCRdb's copy has only in-frame clones and lacks some. The data show over 50,000 clones, with roughly 85% seen just once and 3% to 4.5% held by the top ten. The material was CD4+ or CD8+ T cells sorted from blood, obtained in a trial of the OX40 agonist ivuxolimab. The receptors shown here come from an adult with an advanced solid tumor such as melanoma, head and neck, liver or kidney cancer.

The CDR3 spells CASSQGWDRDHQPQHF. CDR3 DNA sequence: TGCGCCAGCAGCCAAGGATGGGACAGGGACCATCAGCCCCAGCATTTT. The chain combines TRBV4-1 with TRBJ1-5; 9 nucleotides line up with TRBD1. J gave up 5 bases and V 1 base, and 6 bases lay outside the gene matches. The CDR3 is 16 amino acids. The germline gives CDR1 MGHRA, CDR2 YSYEKL.

The chain has TRBV5-5 and TRBJ1-2; TRBD1 aligns across 7 bases. Per the germline V gene, CDR1 is SGHKS and CDR2 is YYEKEE (reference sequence). The CDR3 totals 17 residues. The J segment lost 4 bases and the V segment lost 0 bases, leaving 12 bases of the junction unmatched. The CDR3: CASSLAQGGQAIYGYTF. The DNA for the CDR3 is TGTGCCAGCAGCTTGGCTCAGGGAGGACAGGCCATCTATGGCTACACCTTC.

This rearrangement joins TRBV4-2 to TRBJ2-3; D may be TRBD1 or TRBD2 (5 bases each). This CDR3 comprises 17 residues. Germline V gives CDR1 LGHNA, CDR2 YNFKEQ. Trimming shortened V by 0 bases and J by 2 bases, and 15 bases separated the two germline ends. The CDR3 coding sequence is TGTGCCAGCAGCCAAGATGGCTCGGGGACGGACACAGATACGCAGTATTTT. Its translation is CASSQDGSGTDTDTQYF.

The rearrangement uses TRBV21-1 and TRBJ2-1. TRBV21-1 counts as a pseudogene. There are 16 residues in the CDR3. CDR3 DNA: TGTGCCAGCAGCACGTACCGAAAAATCTCCTACAATGAGCAGTTCTTC. Its translation: CASSTYRKISYNEQFF.

The V call is TRBV30, the J call TRBJ2-3; D gene ambiguous. The CDR3 has 13 amino acids. From germline, CDR1 is GTSNPN and CDR2 SVGIG (reference sequence). The V gene lost 1 base and the J gene lost 0 bases, with 5 bases spanning the gap. CDR3 in amino acids: CAWSATSTDTQYF. Here the CDR3 DNA reads TGTGCCTGGAGTGCCACTAGCACAGATACGCAGTATTTT.

This chain connects TRBV7-9 to TRBJ1-5, with D uncertain. Germline CDR1 SEHNR, CDR2 FQNEAQ (reference sequence). V lost 5 bases to trimming and J lost 8 bases, with 13 bases between them. This CDR3 is built from 13 residues. The chain's CDR3 is CASSLNAGEPQHF. In DNA, the CDR3 is TGTGCCAGCAGCCTTAACGCGGGAGAGCCCCAGCATTTT.

The sample holds a few counts of this clone. This chain uses TRBV14 with TRBJ1-4, with D maybe TRBD1 (5 bases). CDR3 size: 12 residues. Looked up from germline, CDR1 is SGHDN and CDR2 is FVKESK. V was cut by 4 bases and J by 8 bases, with 8 bases left in between. CDR3 loop: CASSRNREKLFF. The DNA for the CDR3 is TGTGCCAGCAGCCGTAACAGGGAAAAACTGTTTTTT.

The chain employs TRBV5-6 and TRBJ2-2; 11 nucleotides line up with TRBD2. Looked up from germline, CDR1 is SGHDT and CDR2 is YYEEEE. V lost 6 bases, J lost 2 bases, and 6 bases stayed unmatched. The CDR3 loop spans 16 amino acids. The CDR3 sequence is CASNILAGGNTGELFF. The CDR3 bases are TGTGCCAGCAACATCCTAGCGGGGGGAAACACCGGGGAGCTGTTTTTT.

CDR3 amino acids: CAWTKSRLAGNTIYF. The CDR3 DNA sequence: TGTGCCTGGACAAAGTCCCGGCTGGCCGGAAACACCATATATTTT. This chain links TRBV30 with TRBJ1-3; D is undetermined. The CDR3 is 15 residues long. Germline assignment: CDR1 GTSNPN and CDR2 SVGIG (reference sequence). V lost 4 bases and J 4 bases, leaving 17 bases between the germline ends.

This chain connects TRBV19 to TRBJ2-5; D gene uncertain. The V gene lost 6 bases and the J gene lost 5 bases, with 16 bases spanning the gap. The CDR3 has 14 amino acids. CDR1 and CDR2 (germline): LNHDA, SQIVND (reference sequence). CDR3 nucleotide sequence: TGTGCCAGTAGCCCGAGCCCTCGGTGGGAGACCCAGTACTTC. Translating it yields CASSPSPRWETQYF.

This chain connects TRBV7-3 to TRBJ2-1, with D possibly matching TRBD1 (6 bases). V was trimmed by 5 bases and J by 2 bases, leaving 10 bases between them. Looked up from germline, CDR1 is SGHTA and CDR2 is FQGTGA. This CDR3 contains 14 residues. CDR3 residues: CASSRQDAYNEQFF. The CDR3 DNA reads TGTGCCAGCAGCCGACAGGACGCCTACAATGAGCAGTTCTTC.

This chain connects TRBV7-8 to TRBJ2-7, with TRBD1 matching over 10 bases. V was clipped by 1 base and J by 6 bases; unmatched bases: 9. This CDR3 has 16 residues. Germline-derived CDR1 and CDR2 are SGHVS and FQNEAQ. Written as DNA, the CDR3 is TGTGCCAGCAGCTTAGTGTTTGTCGACAGGGGGCGCGAGCAGTACTTC. This codes for CASSLVFVDRGREQYF.

J is TRBJ2-7 and V is TRBV30, with D hard to call. The V end was cut by 2 bases, the J end by 1 base, with 9 bases between. Germline V gives CDR1 GTSNPN, CDR2 SVGIG (reference sequence). CDR3 length: 13 residues. The CDR3 here is CAWSTGASYEQYF. In DNA, the CDR3 is TGTGCCTGGAGTACGGGTGCGTCCTACGAGCAGTACTTC. Full variable domain (outside the CDR3, taken from reference TRBV30 and TRBJ2-7): SQTIHQWPATLVQPVGSPLSLECTVEGTSNPNLYWYRQAAGRGLQLLFYSVGIGQISSEVPQNLSASRPQDRQFILSSKKLLLSDSGFYLCAWSTGASYEQYFGPGTRLTVT.

The chain is built from TRBV5-1 and TRBJ2-7, with 8 bases fitting TRBD1. The V segment lost 7 bases and the J segment 2 bases; nucleotides outside the gene matches: 8. In germline, CDR1 is SGHRS, CDR2 YFSETQ. The CDR3 runs to 14 residues. In DNA form, the CDR3 reads TGCGCCAGCTCCGGACAGGGAGACCCCTACGAGCAGTACTTC. Translating gives CASSGQGDPYEQYF.

V and J are TRBV4-3 and TRBJ1-3; D is undetermined. V lost 0 bases to trimming and J lost 4 bases, with 7 bases between them. This CDR3 has 14 residues. CDR1 and CDR2 (germline): LGHNA, YSLEER. The CDR3 reads CASSQEGRGNTIYF. DNA for the CDR3: TGCGCCAGCAGCCAAGAAGGAAGGGGAAACACCATATATTTT.

The chain employs TRBV9 and TRBJ2-5; 9 nucleotides align to TRBD1. The CDR3 covers 18 residues. The junction had 18 bases not matched to a gene; V was cut back by 4 bases and J by 5 bases. Germline CDR1 SGDLS, CDR2 YYNGEE. The CDR3 nucleotides read TGTGCCAGCAGCCGGAACGACAGGGGGTCGGGCAATAGGGAGACCCAGTACTTC. Residues: CASSRNDRGSGNRETQYF.

The genes are TRBV6-5 and TRBJ2-3, with D possibly being TRBD1 or TRBD2 (6 bases each). The ends were cut back, 5 bases at V and 7 bases at J, with 13 bases in the middle. The CDR3 contains 13 residues. Germline V gives CDR1 MNHEY, CDR2 SVGAGI. The CDR3 reads CASSMGGLNTQYF. CDR3 nucleotide sequence: TGTGCCAGCAGTATGGGGGGCCTAAATACGCAGTATTTT.

This chain joins TRBV7-2 and TRBJ2-6, with no clear D. This CDR3 region has 15 residues. The V gene's germline CDR1 is SGHTA and CDR2 FQGNSA. Trimming pared 1 base from V and 5 bases from J, leaving 9 bases between. In nucleotides, the CDR3 is TGTGCCAGCAGCTTAGGCCGTGATTGGGCCAACGTCCTGACTTTC. Amino acids: CASSLGRDWANVLTF.

This clone was counted a few times. V is TRBV7-8 and J is TRBJ1-2; D is perhaps TRBD1 (6 bases). CDR3 length: 13 residues. CDR1 is SGHVS, CDR2 FQNEAQ, per germline. Trimming left V 2 bases short and J 3 bases short, with 7 bases between. Written as DNA, the CDR3 is TGTGCCAGCAGCTTACGACAGGACTATGGCTACACCTTC. This gives the protein CASSLRQDYGYTF.

The gene calls are TRBV29-1 and TRBJ1-2, with 8 bases matching TRBD1. CDR3 length: 12 residues. The germline gives CDR1 SQVTM, CDR2 ANQGSEA. J lost 6 bases, V lost 4 bases, and 4 bases had no gene match. The DNA for the CDR3 is TGCAGCGTTGTGGGACAGGACCATGGCTACACCTTC. Its protein product is CSVVGQDHGYTF.

V usage is TRBV5-1 and J usage is TRBJ1-1, with D tentatively TRBD1 (5 bases). V was clipped by 3 bases and J by 1 base, with 7 bases between them. This CDR3 spans 13 amino acids. CDR1 SGHRS and CDR2 YFSETQ come from the germline V gene. This CDR3 reads CASSSGQNTEAFF. The CDR3 nucleotides read TGCGCCAGCAGCTCTGGACAGAACACTGAAGCTTTCTTT. The full variable domain, with the rest looked up from reference TRBV5-1 and TRBJ1-1, is KAGVTQTPRYLIKTRGQQVTLSCSPISGHRSVSWYQQTPGQGLQFLFEYFSETQRNKGNFPGRFSGRQFSNSRSEMNVSTLELGDSALYLCASSSGQNTEAFFGQGTRLTVV.

This clone was detected only once. This chain links TRBV7-2 with TRBJ1-5, with D hard to call. The V and J ends lost 0 bases and 7 bases respectively, with 7 bases between them. This CDR3 is built from 13 residues. The germline V gene encodes CDR1 SGHTA and CDR2 FQGNSA. This CDR3 reads CASSLAVGQPQHF. The DNA of the CDR3 is TGTGCCAGCAGCTTAGCGGTGGGCCAGCCCCAGCATTTT.

J is TRBJ1-2 and V is TRBV25-1, with 8 bases lining up with TRBD1. Germline CDR1 is MGHDK and CDR2 is SYGVNS. V was clipped by 1 base and J by 2 bases; unmatched bases: 6. This CDR3 region has 16 residues. This CDR3 reads CASSELGQEQNYGYTF. CDR3 sequence (DNA): TGTGCCAGCAGTGAATTGGGACAGGAACAGAACTATGGCTACACCTTC.

The chain recombines TRBV6-6 with TRBJ2-7; D possibly matches TRBD1 or TRBD2 (5 bases each). The length of the CDR3 is 12 residues. The germline CDR1 and CDR2 sequences are MNHNY and SVGAGI (reference sequence). V lost 10 bases and J 3 bases, leaving 13 bases between the germline ends. The CDR3 here is CATSRDVYEQYF. CDR3 nucleotide sequence: TGTGCCACATCTCGGGACGTCTACGAGCAGTACTTC.

By its share, this clone is medium-sized. J is TRBJ1-2 and V is TRBV19; tentative D call: TRBD1 (5 bases). V lost 1 base and J lost 5, with 17 bases in between. This CDR3 comprises 16 residues. The germline gives CDR1 LNHDA, CDR2 SQIVND (reference sequence). The CDR3 is CASSIVSSPGLYGYTF. In DNA, the CDR3 is TGTGCCAGTAGTATAGTTAGCTCCCCAGGGTTATATGGCTACACCTTC.

The chain links TRBV30 to TRBJ2-5, with D possibly called TRBD1 or TRBD2 (6 bases each). The V end was cut by 4 bases, the J end by 4 bases, with 10 bases between. The germline V gene has CDR1 GTSNPN and CDR2 SVGIG (reference sequence). This CDR3 comprises 12 residues. In nucleotides, the CDR3 is TGTGCCTGGATCGGGGGCTTAGAGACCCAGTACTTC. Translating it yields CAWIGGLETQYF.

The chain has TRBV6-6 and TRBJ1-5, with TRBD1 as a possible D gene (5 bases). The ends were cut back, 6 bases at V and 2 bases at J, with 14 bases in the middle. The CDR3 is 15 residues long. From germline, CDR1 is MNHNY and CDR2 SVGAGI (reference sequence). The DNA for the CDR3 is TGTGCCAGCAGGGGTGAAGGGGCGGGCAATCAGCCCCAGCATTTT. Translating it yields CASRGEGAGNQPQHF.

This clone appeared once. The V call is TRBV5-1, the J call TRBJ1-2; no firm D call. This CDR3 is 16 amino acids long. V lost 1 base and J lost 0, with 13 bases in between. Germline CDR1 SGHRS, CDR2 YFSETQ. CDR3 sequence (DNA): TGCGCCAGCAGCTTGACTGTGACGTCTTCTAACTATGGCTACACCTTC. This codes for CASSLTVTSSNYGYTF.